This TCR beta chain was captured by sequencing in a study of shared clonotypes between healthy human individuals. Between the trimmed V and J ends, which lost 5 bases and 2 bases, there was a span of 17 bases. CDR3 length: 16 residues. The V gene's germline CDR1 is LNHDA and CDR2 SQIVND (reference sequence). It was CD45RO-negative cells, positively selected for CCR7, that made up naive CD8 cells, with terminally differentiated effector memory CD45RA+ cells excluded. The method was immunoSEQ multiplex PCR; TCRdb's version includes in-frame clones alone and lacks a portion of them. The sample yields approximately 2,000,000 clones, roughly 95% seen once.

Sequenced: naive CD8+ T cells from PBMCs. This chain connects TRBV19 to TRBJ2-3, with a weak D call TRBD1 (7 bases). The sequence came from a man aged 18 to 29 in good health. Some clones in this sample may be carry-over from other donors' samples. The CDR3 sequence: CASSLGAGGLTDTQYF. The CDR3 DNA is TGTGCCAGTAGTTTAGGGGCAGGGGGGCTCACAGATACGCAGTATTTT.